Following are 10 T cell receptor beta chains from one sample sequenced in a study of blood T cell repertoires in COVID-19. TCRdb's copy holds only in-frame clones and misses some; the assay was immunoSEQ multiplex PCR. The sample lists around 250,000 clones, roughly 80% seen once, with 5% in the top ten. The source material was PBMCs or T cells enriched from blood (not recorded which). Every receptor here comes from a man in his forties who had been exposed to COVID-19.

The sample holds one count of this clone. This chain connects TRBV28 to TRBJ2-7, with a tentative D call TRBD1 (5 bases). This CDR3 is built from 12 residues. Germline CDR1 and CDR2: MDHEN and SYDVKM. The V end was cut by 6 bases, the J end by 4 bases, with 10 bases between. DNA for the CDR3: TGTGCCAGCAGCCGCGGACAATACGAGCAGTACTTC. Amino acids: CASSRGQYEQYF. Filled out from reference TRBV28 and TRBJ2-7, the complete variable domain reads DVKVTQSSRYLVKRTGEKVFLECVQDMDHENMFWYRQDPGLGLRLIYFSYDVKMKEKGDIPEGYSVSREKKERFSLILESASTNQTSMYLCASSRGQYEQYFGPGTRLTVT.

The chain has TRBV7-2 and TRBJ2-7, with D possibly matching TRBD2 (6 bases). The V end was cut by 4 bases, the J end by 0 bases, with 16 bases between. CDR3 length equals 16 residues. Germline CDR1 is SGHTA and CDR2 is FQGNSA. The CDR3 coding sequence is TGTGCCAGCAGCTCTTCTTTAGCGGAAAACTCCTACGAGCAGTACTTC. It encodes CASSSSLAENSYEQYF. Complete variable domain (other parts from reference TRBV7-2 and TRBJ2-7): GAGVSQSPSNKVTEKGKDVELRCDPISGHTALYWYRQSLGQGLEFLIYFQGNSAPDKSGLPSDRFSAERTGGSVSTLTIQRTQQEDSAVYLCASSSSLAENSYEQYFGPGTRLTVT.

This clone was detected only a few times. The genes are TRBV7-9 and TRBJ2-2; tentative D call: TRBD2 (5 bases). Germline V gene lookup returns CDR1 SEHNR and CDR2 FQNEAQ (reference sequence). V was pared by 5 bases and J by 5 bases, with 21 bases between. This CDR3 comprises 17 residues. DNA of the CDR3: TGTGCCAGCAGCCCCTTCTCTCAGAGGGTAGTTACCGGGGAGCTGTTTTTT. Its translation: CASSPFSQRVVTGELFF.

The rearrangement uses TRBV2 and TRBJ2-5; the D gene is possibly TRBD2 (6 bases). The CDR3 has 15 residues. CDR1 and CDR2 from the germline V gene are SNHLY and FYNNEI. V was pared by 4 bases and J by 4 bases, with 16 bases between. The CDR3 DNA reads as TGTGCCAGCAGTGTAAGACTAGGACCTCTAGAGACCCAGTACTTC. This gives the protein CASSVRLGPLETQYF.

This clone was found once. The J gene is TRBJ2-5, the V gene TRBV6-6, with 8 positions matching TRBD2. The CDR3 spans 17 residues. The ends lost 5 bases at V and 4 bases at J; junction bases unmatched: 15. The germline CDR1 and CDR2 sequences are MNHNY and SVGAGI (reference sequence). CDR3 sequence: CASSPGLAGTQRETQYF. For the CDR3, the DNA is TGTGCCAGCAGTCCCGGGTTAGCGGGAACGCAGAGAGAGACCCAGTACTTC.

The CDR3 DNA reads TGTGCCAGCAGCCAGGGGGGAGGCTACGAGCAGTACTTC. This translates into CASSQGGGYEQYF. The chain has TRBV4-2 and TRBJ2-7, with a weak D call TRBD2 (6 bases). The CDR3 has 13 residues. Germline values: CDR1 LGHNA, CDR2 YNFKEQ. The V and J ends lost 3 bases and 3 bases respectively, with 9 bases between them.

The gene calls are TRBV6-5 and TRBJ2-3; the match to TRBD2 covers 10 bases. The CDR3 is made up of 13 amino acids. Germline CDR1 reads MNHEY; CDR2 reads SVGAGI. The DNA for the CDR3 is TGTGTCGTGGGGCTAGCGGGAGTAGATACGCAGTATTTT. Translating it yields CVVGLAGVDTQYF.

CDR3 nucleotides: TGTGCCAGCTCACCACCGCCGGGGAGAAATGAGCAGTTCTTC. This gives the protein CASSPPPGRNEQFF. The chain has TRBV18 and TRBJ2-1, with D tentatively TRBD2 (5 bases). Germline V gene data show CDR1 as KGHSH and CDR2 as LQKENI. This CDR3 contains 14 residues. Trimming cost V 0 bases and J 7 bases, with 10 bases left between them.

The CDR3 here is CATSRGAEYEQYF. As DNA, the CDR3 is TGTGCCACCAGCAGAGGAGCGGAATACGAGCAGTACTTC. The genes are TRBV15 and TRBJ2-7; tentatively, D is TRBD2 (5 bases). Germline V gives CDR1 LNHNV, CDR2 YYDKDF (reference sequence). This CDR3 is built from 13 residues. The V end was cut by 1 base, the J end by 4 bases, with 8 bases between.

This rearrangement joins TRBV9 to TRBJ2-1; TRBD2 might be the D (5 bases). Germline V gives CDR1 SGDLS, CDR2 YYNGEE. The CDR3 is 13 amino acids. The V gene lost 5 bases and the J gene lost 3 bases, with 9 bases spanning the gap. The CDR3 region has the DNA TGTGCCAGCAGACCACTAGGCTACAATGAGCAGTTCTTC. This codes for CASRPLGYNEQFF.